Listed here are 30 T cell receptor beta chains from one sample, sequenced in a study of T cell clones after liver transplantation. The data were produced by immunoSEQ multiplex PCR, yet TCRdb's version contains in-frame clones alone and is incomplete. The repertoire includes around 80,000 clones, around four fifths of them detected once, and about 0.45% sits in the top ten. The material was CD4+ T cells from blood, obtained roughly 3.5 years after liver transplant. These receptor sequences come from a human patient who received a liver transplant. T cells may partly derive from the graft donor.

The V call is TRBV18, the J call TRBJ1-1; unclear D gene. Trimming shortened V by 3 bases and J by 1 base, and 9 bases separated the two germline ends. The CDR3 covers 14 residues. Looked up from germline, CDR1 is KGHSH and CDR2 is LQKENI. CDR3 in DNA: TGTGCCAGCTCACCCGCCGTGAGGAACACTGAAGCTTTCTTT. This gives the protein CASSPAVRNTEAFF.

CDR3 DNA sequence: TGTGCCAGTAGCCTCTACTGGGACAGAGCTAACTATGGCTACACCTTC. As protein: CASSLYWDRANYGYTF. The chain recombines TRBV19 with TRBJ1-2; 7 nucleotides match TRBD1. V lost 6 bases, J lost 0 bases, and 10 bases stayed unmatched. Germline V CDR1 and CDR2: LNHDA, SQIVND (reference sequence). The CDR3 spans 16 residues.

The chain carries TRBV28 and TRBJ1-4; 7 bases line up with TRBD1. In germline, CDR1 is MDHEN, CDR2 SYDVKM. V shed 7 bases and J 5 bases; nucleotides not matched to a gene: 7. The CDR3 totals 14 residues. The CDR3 DNA sequence: TGTGCCAGCACCCGGGACAGTGTAAATGAAAAACTGTTTTTT. Amino acid sequence: CASTRDSVNEKLFF.

The CDR3 DNA is TGTGCCAGCAGCCGGGCTCCTAATGAAAAACTGTTTTTT. Residues: CASSRAPNEKLFF. This chain uses TRBV11-2 with TRBJ1-4, with D hard to call. CDR3 length: 13 amino acids. V dropped 5 bases and J dropped 3 bases, with 7 bases sitting between them. The germline V gene has CDR1 SGHAT and CDR2 FQNNGV.

The chain has TRBV5-6 and TRBJ2-1; 9 bases map to TRBD2. CDR3 length equals 16 residues. With V trimmed by 3 bases and J by 2 bases, 6 bases remained unmatched. Germline V gives CDR1 SGHDT, CDR2 YYEEEE. The CDR3 loop is CASSSDSGRTYNEQFF. The CDR3 bases are TGTGCCAGCAGCTCAGATAGCGGGAGAACCTACAATGAGCAGTTCTTC.

The J gene is TRBJ1-5, the V gene TRBV6-6; possibly TRBD1 for D (6 bases). This CDR3 is built from 15 residues. Trimming removed 5 bases from V and 7 bases from J, with 18 bases in between. Germline V gene sequence: CDR1 MNHNY, CDR2 SVGAGI (reference sequence). The CDR3 loop reads CASSSRDTLGQPQHF. The CDR3 nucleotides are TGTGCCAGCAGTAGCAGGGACACGTTGGGACAGCCCCAGCATTTT.

About this clone itself: Other DNA sequences from this sample encode an identical CDR3 as well. V is TRBV28 and J is TRBJ1-5; D unresolved. Germline values: CDR1 MDHEN, CDR2 SYDVKM. Trimming shortened V by 7 bases and J by 0 bases, and 13 bases separated the two germline ends. This CDR3 is 15 amino acids long. CDR3 residues: CASTLTDYSNQPQHF. CDR3 in DNA: TGTGCCAGCACCCTGACGGATTATAGCAATCAGCCCCAGCATTTT.

The CDR3 sequence is CASSRGTGWGANVLTF. The CDR3 bases are TGCGCCAGCAGCCGAGGGACAGGCTGGGGGGCCAACGTCCTGACTTTC. The chain employs TRBV4-1 and TRBJ2-6, with TRBD1 matching 8 bases. V was pared by 4 bases and J by 4 bases, with 6 bases of the junction left unmatched. The CDR3 length is 16 residues. Germline V CDR1 and CDR2: MGHRA, YSYEKL.

This rearrangement joins TRBV2 to TRBJ2-4, with D tentatively TRBD1 (6 bases). Trimming pared 6 bases from V and 2 bases from J, leaving 11 bases between. The germline CDR1 and CDR2 sequences are SNHLY and FYNNEI. The CDR3 sequence is 14 residues long. The DNA of the CDR3 is TGTGCCAGCAGCTCCAGGGGTTCCAAAAACATTCAGTACTTC. Protein: CASSSRGSKNIQYF.

The chain is built from TRBV27 and TRBJ1-2; D unresolved. V was trimmed by 2 bases and J by 6 bases, leaving 7 bases between them. The CDR3 loop spans 12 amino acids. The germline V gene has CDR1 MNHEY and CDR2 SMNVEV (reference sequence). The CDR3 DNA reads as TGTGCCAGCAGTTTAAGCGGGGATGGCTACACCTTC. Amino acids: CASSLSGDGYTF.

V usage is TRBV28 and J usage is TRBJ1-3; D not resolved. This CDR3 has 15 amino acids. Germline lookup yields CDR1 MDHEN and CDR2 SYDVKM. V was clipped by 3 bases and J by 4 bases, with 13 bases between them. The CDR3 here is CASSFSQTRGNTIYF. The CDR3, as DNA: TGTGCCAGCAGTTTTTCCCAGACAAGGGGAAACACCATATATTTT.

V usage is TRBV6-1 and J usage is TRBJ1-1; D is undetermined. CDR1 and CDR2 from the germline V gene are MNHNS and SASEGT. V was shortened by 5 bases and J by 8 bases, with 12 bases between the two germline ends. This CDR3 is 12 amino acids long. The chain's CDR3 is CASSYGVGEAFF. In nucleotides, the CDR3 is TGTGCCAGCAGTTATGGAGTCGGGGAAGCTTTCTTT.

This sequence joins TRBV28 and TRBJ2-3; D remains ambiguous. This CDR3 contains 12 residues. Germline V gene lookup returns CDR1 MDHEN and CDR2 SYDVKM. Trimming took off 5 bases at V and 6 bases at J, with 9 bases between the two ends. The CDR3 is CASSNRRDTQYF. In DNA, the CDR3 is TGTGCCAGCAGTAACCGTAGGGATACGCAGTATTTT. Combining the CDR3 with reference TRBV28 and TRBJ2-3 gives the whole variable domain DVKVTQSSRYLVKRTGEKVFLECVQDMDHENMFWYRQDPGLGLRLIYFSYDVKMKEKGDIPEGYSVSREKKERFSLILESASTNQTSMYLCASSNRRDTQYFGPGTRLTVL.

V gene TRBV28 combines with J gene TRBJ2-7, with 10 bases aligning to TRBD2. This CDR3 is built from 14 residues. Germline lookup yields CDR1 MDHEN and CDR2 SYDVKM. The trim removed 2 bases at V and 5 bases at J, leaving 3 bases unmatched. This chain's CDR3 is CASSLQLAGDEQYF. CDR3 in DNA: TGTGCCAGCAGTTTACAGCTAGCGGGAGACGAGCAGTACTTC.

This clone was recorded a few times. This sequence joins TRBV27 and TRBJ1-4; D gene unclear. The germline V and J ends were trimmed by 4 bases and 6 bases, with 9 bases remaining between them. The germline gives CDR1 MNHEY, CDR2 SMNVEV (reference sequence). The CDR3 loop spans 13 amino acids. The CDR3 loop reads CASSSGNDEKLFF. The CDR3 DNA reads TGTGCCAGCAGTTCTGGGAATGATGAAAAACTGTTTTTT.

The chain couples TRBV9 to TRBJ1-2; 7 bases match TRBD1. J lost 0 bases, V lost 2 bases, and 4 bases had no gene match. The CDR3 has 15 residues. CDR1 SGDLS and CDR2 YYNGEE come from the germline V gene. CDR3 DNA sequence: TGTGCCAGCAGCGTCCAACAGGGGTCTAACTATGGCTACACCTTC. Translation: CASSVQQGSNYGYTF.

The rearrangement uses TRBV27 and TRBJ2-7; 9 nucleotides agree with TRBD2. Per germline, CDR1 MNHEY and CDR2 SMNVEV (reference sequence). The CDR3 length is 15 residues. V trimming: 3 bases; J trimming: 5 bases; junction bases outside the gene matches: 8. The CDR3 sequence is CASSFSSGRSNEQYF. In DNA, the CDR3 is TGTGCCAGCAGTTTTAGTAGCGGGAGAAGTAACGAGCAGTACTTC.

The chain employs TRBV6-5 and TRBJ2-2; TRBD2 might be the D (5 bases). Germline values: CDR1 MNHEY, CDR2 SVGAGI. The CDR3 runs 14 residues. Trimming took off 8 bases at V and 3 bases at J, with 13 bases between the two ends. CDR3 in DNA: TGTGCCAGCTGCCGATCGCGGGACACCGGGGAGCTGTTTTTT. Translating it yields CASCRSRDTGELFF.

The chain links TRBV29-1 to TRBJ1-5; TRBD1 is a possible D gene (6 bases). This CDR3 is built from 17 residues. Germline V gives CDR1 SQVTM, CDR2 ANQGSEA. The V and J ends lost 5 bases and 0 bases respectively, with 20 bases between them. The CDR3 bases are TGCAGCGTTCTCCCCTCGGGGGGACATGGTAGCAATCAGCCCCAGCATTTT. It yields the protein CSVLPSGGHGSNQPQHF.

The chain combines TRBV5-1 with TRBJ2-5; a weak D match, TRBD2 (5 bases). Germline V gene data show CDR1 as SGHRS and CDR2 as YFSETQ. Trimming left V 4 bases short and J 4 bases short, with 11 bases between. CDR3 length equals 13 residues. CDR3 DNA: TGCGCCAGCAGCCTTACTAGAACAGAGACCCAGTACTTC. It codes for CASSLTRTETQYF.

This clone came up a few times. The gene calls are TRBV29-1 and TRBJ1-1, with D perhaps matching TRBD1 (5 bases). Between the trimmed V and J ends, which lost 6 bases and 4 bases, there was a span of 9 bases. The CDR3 covers 11 residues. Germline CDR1 SQVTM, CDR2 ANQGSEA. The CDR3 reads CSVPGTTEAFF. The CDR3 nucleotides read TGCAGCGTCCCCGGGACCACTGAAGCTTTCTTT.

V gene TRBV2 combines with J gene TRBJ2-3, with no clear D. Trimming removed 5 bases at V and 2 bases at J, with 8 bases between. The CDR3 extends over 13 amino acids. Germline V gene data show CDR1 as SNHLY and CDR2 as FYNNEI. The CDR3 DNA follows: TGTGCCAGCAGTATCTCCTACACAGATACGCAGTATTTT. This gives the protein CASSISYTDTQYF.

The V and J genes are TRBV2 and TRBJ1-5, with D perhaps matching TRBD1 (6 bases). Per the germline V gene, CDR1 is SNHLY and CDR2 is FYNNEI. Trimming pared 6 bases from V and 3 bases from J, leaving 12 bases between. The CDR3 spans 14 residues. As DNA, the CDR3 is TGTGCCAGCAGCCTACAGGGCCCCAATCAGCCCCAGCATTTT. Its translation: CASSLQGPNQPQHF.

The rearrangement uses TRBV11-2 and TRBJ2-7; the D is unclear. The V gene lost 7 bases and the J gene lost 3 bases, with 16 bases spanning the gap. Germline assignment: CDR1 SGHAT and CDR2 FQNNGV. The CDR3 has 14 amino acids. CDR3 nucleotides: TGTGCCAGCACCCAACTATCGGGCGACTACGAGCAGTACTTC. Its protein is CASTQLSGDYEQYF.

This clone occurred once. The chain is built from TRBV7-9 and TRBJ1-1, with D unclear. Looked up from germline, CDR1 is SEHNR and CDR2 is FQNEAQ (reference sequence). There are 13 residues in the CDR3. The V gene lost 2 bases and the J gene lost 1 base, with 5 bases spanning the gap. The CDR3 nucleotides read TGTGCCAGCAGCTTACAGGCGAACACTGAAGCTTTCTTT. Translated: CASSLQANTEAFF.

The chain couples TRBV9 to TRBJ2-3; 10 bases line up with TRBD1. CDR1 SGDLS and CDR2 YYNGEE come from the germline V gene. The CDR3 covers 17 residues. The V segment lost 3 bases and the J segment 1 base; nucleotides outside the gene matches: 8. Here the CDR3 reads CASSASRQGAGTDTQYF. The CDR3 DNA is TGTGCCAGCAGCGCCTCTAGACAGGGGGCCGGCACAGATACGCAGTATTTT.

The chain carries TRBV19 and TRBJ2-1; tentatively, D is TRBD1 (5 bases). Trimming removed 6 bases at V and 7 bases at J, with 16 bases between. The CDR3 contains 14 residues. Germline-derived CDR1 and CDR2 are LNHDA and SQIVND (reference sequence). CDR3 sequence reads: CASSTYRAGNEQFF. CDR3 DNA sequence: TGTGCCAGTAGCACGTATCGAGCAGGGAATGAGCAGTTCTTC.

The chain carries TRBV7-2 and TRBJ1-5; D gene unclear. CDR1 is SGHTA, CDR2 FQGNSA, per germline. The CDR3 runs 16 residues. The V end lost 5 bases, the J end lost 0 bases, and 14 bases lay between the germline ends. The CDR3 loop is CASSPPNSYSNQPQHF. The CDR3 DNA follows: TGTGCCAGCAGCCCTCCTAACAGTTATAGCAATCAGCCCCAGCATTTT.

The chain combines TRBV29-1 with TRBJ1-1; a possible D gene is TRBD1 (5 bases). Germline lookup yields CDR1 SQVTM and CDR2 ANQGSEA. This CDR3 is built from 12 residues. V lost 6 bases and J lost 9, with 17 bases in between. CDR3 DNA: TGCAGCGTAAGGAACAGCGCGGGACAAGCTTTCTTT. Translated, it gives CSVRNSAGQAFF.

This clone was counted a single time. This rearrangement joins TRBV6-1 to TRBJ2-7, with D hard to call. This CDR3 spans 16 amino acids. With 0 bases removed from V and 3 bases from J, the gap between germline ends came to 15 bases. Germline V lookup: CDR1 MNHNS, CDR2 SASEGT. Written as DNA, the CDR3 is TGTGCCAGCAGTGAAGCCGCCTTGGGCAGCTACTACGAGCAGTACTTC. This gives the protein CASSEAALGSYYEQYF.